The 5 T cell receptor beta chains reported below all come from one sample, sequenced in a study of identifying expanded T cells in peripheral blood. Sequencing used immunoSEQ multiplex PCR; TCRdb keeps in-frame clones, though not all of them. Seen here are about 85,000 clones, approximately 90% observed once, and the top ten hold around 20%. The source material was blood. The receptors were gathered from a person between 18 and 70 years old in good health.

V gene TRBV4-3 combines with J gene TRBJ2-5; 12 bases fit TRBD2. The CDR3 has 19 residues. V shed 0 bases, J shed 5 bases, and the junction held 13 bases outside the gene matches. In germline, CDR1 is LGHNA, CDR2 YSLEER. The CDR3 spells CASSQDAPASGGAMETQYF. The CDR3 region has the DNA TGCGCCAGCAGCCAAGACGCACCAGCTAGCGGGGGGGCGATGGAGACCCAGTACTTC.

CDR3: CASSPRSAGVSTDTQYF. In DNA form, the CDR3 reads TGCGCCAGCAGCCCCCGCTCAGCGGGGGTTAGCACAGATACGCAGTATTTT. The V gene is TRBV23-1, the J gene TRBJ2-3; 8 bases are shared with TRBD2. TRBV23-1 is noted as an ORF with a role that remains uncertain. CDR3 length: 17 residues. With 6 bases clipped from V and 0 bases from J, the junction kept 11 bases outside the gene matches.

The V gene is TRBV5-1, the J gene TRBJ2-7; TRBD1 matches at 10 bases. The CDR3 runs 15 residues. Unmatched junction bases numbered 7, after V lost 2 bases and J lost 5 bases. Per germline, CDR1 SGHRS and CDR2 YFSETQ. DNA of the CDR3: TGCGCCAGCAGCTTACGGGACAGGGGACAGGACGAGCAGTACTTC. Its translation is CASSLRDRGQDEQYF. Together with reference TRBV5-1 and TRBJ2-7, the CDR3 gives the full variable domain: KAGVTQTPRYLIKTRGQQVTLSCSPISGHRSVSWYQQTPGQGLQFLFEYFSETQRNKGNFPGRFSGRQFSNSRSEMNVSTLELGDSALYLCASSLRDRGQDEQYFGPGTRLTVT.

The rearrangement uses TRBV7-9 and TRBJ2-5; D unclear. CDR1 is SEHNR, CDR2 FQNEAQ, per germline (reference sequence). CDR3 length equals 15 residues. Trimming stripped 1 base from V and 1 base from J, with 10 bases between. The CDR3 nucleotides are TGTGCCAGCAGCTTAGATCGGGTTATCCAAGAGACCCAGTACTTC. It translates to CASSLDRVIQETQYF.

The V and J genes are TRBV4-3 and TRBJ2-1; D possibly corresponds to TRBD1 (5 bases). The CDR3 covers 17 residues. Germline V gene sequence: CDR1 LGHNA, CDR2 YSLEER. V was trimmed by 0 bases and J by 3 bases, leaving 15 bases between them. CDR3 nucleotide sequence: TGCGCCAGCAGCCAAGATCCCACAGGTGGATTCTACAATGAGCAGTTCTTC. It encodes CASSQDPTGGFYNEQFF.